Detailed here is one T cell receptor (beta chain). Its antigen remains unidentified. TCRdb re-called the RT-PCR reads through MiXCR, storing one row per CDR3 protein. The sample comprises about 480,000 distinct CDR3 sequences, about 25% of which are singletons, and 1.5% to 2% rests with the top ten. This sample was included in a study of response to subunit inactivated influenza vaccine. General study results and limits: The authors suggested that every seasonal influenza vaccination recruits few new T cells.

This TCR derives from a man aged 50-60 years who received an inactivated influenza vaccine. Sequencing was performed on CD4+ T cells sorted from PBMCs, taken more than 4 days after vaccination.

The CDR3 coding sequence is TGTGCCAGCAGTTTAACCGGGACACCGGGCCTCATTGAGCAGTTCTTC. Protein product: CASSLTGTPGLIEQFF. V and J are TRBV28 and TRBJ2-1, with TRBD1 as a possible D gene (6 bases). This CDR3 spans 16 amino acids. CDR1 is MDHEN, CDR2 SYDVKM, per germline. V gave up 2 bases and J gave up 9 bases, with 20 bases separating them.